These T cell receptor beta chains were read from a single sample in a study of graft-versus-host responses after intestinal transplantation. Clones were read by immunoSEQ multiplex PCR, and TCRdb kept only the in-frame ones, dropping some. The data show 100,000 to 120,000 clones, with roughly 93% seen just once and roughly 0.5% held by the top ten. Their cognate antigens are unknown. The input for sequencing was unstimulated CD8+ T cells sorted from spleen or lymph node cells, taken before intestinal transplant. The source is a human donor who received an intestinal transplant. Each CDR3 is given with its conserved first and last residue. Each record gives: CDR3 DNA, CDR3 protein, D gene, J gene, V gene, clone size. The D gene is left open where the match is weak. The size field is filled for only some rows; it gives once, few, many or a size class.

DNA: TGTGCCAGCAGCTTTACTAGCGGAGTATACAATGAGCAGTTCTTC
CDR3: CASSFTSGVYNEQFF
D: TRBD2
J: TRBJ2-1
V: TRBV7-9
size: few

DNA: TGTGCCAGCAGCATCCCGGGGAACGAGCAGTACTTC
CDR3: CASSIPGNEQYF
D: -
J: TRBJ2-7
V: TRBV5-4
size: -

DNA: TGTGCCAGCAGCTTAGCGGAACCGGGACTAGGGAGTTTAGGGGAGCAGTTCTTC
CDR3: CASSLAEPGLGSLGEQFF
D: TRBD2
J: TRBJ2-1
V: TRBV7-3
size: -

DNA: TGTGCCAGCAGTCTAAGGGGGGGACAGGGGCCCTACGAGCAGTACTTC
CDR3: CASSLRGGQGPYEQYF
D: TRBD1
J: TRBJ2-7
V: TRBV27
size: once

DNA: TGTGCCAGCCGATCCCCGGGACTACTTTACAATGAGCAGTTCTTC
CDR3: CASRSPGLLYNEQFF
D: TRBD2
J: TRBJ2-1
V: TRBV27
size: -

DNA: TGTGCCAGCTCCTGGGCGGTAGAGAGCTCTGGAAACACCATATATTTT
CDR3: CASSWAVESSGNTIYF
D: -
J: TRBJ1-3
V: TRBV18
size: few

DNA: TGTGCCAGCTCACCCGAAGTCGACAATGGAAACACCATATATTTT
CDR3: CASSPEVDNGNTIYF
D: -
J: TRBJ1-3
V: TRBV18
size: -

DNA: TGTGCCAGCAGCCAAACCGGGACAACCCCAGGGTGGGAGCAGTTCTTC
CDR3: CASSQTGTTPGWEQFF
D: -
J: TRBJ2-1
V: TRBV14
size: -

DNA: TGTGCCAGCAGCGCTGGTCTAGCGGTATACAATGAGCAGTTCTTC
CDR3: CASSAGLAVYNEQFF
D: TRBD2
J: TRBJ2-1
V: TRBV2
size: -

DNA: TGTGCCAGCAGCGTAGTTGAGGGGCTCGAGCAGTACTTC
CDR3: CASSVVEGLEQYF
D: -
J: TRBJ2-7
V: TRBV9
size: -

DNA: TGCGCCAGCAGCTTGTCCAGGGGAACTGAAGCTTTCTTT
CDR3: CASSLSRGTEAFF
D: -
J: TRBJ1-1
V: TRBV5-1
size: -

DNA: TGTGCCAGCAGTTCGACAGGGTACGGCTACAATGAGCAGTTCTTC
CDR3: CASSSTGYGYNEQFF
D: TRBD1
J: TRBJ2-1
V: TRBV27
size: -

DNA: TGTGCTAGTGGTTTGCCAGGGAGTGATGGCTACACCTTC
CDR3: CASGLPGSDGYTF
D: -
J: TRBJ1-2
V: TRBV12-5
size: -

DNA: TGTGCCAGCAGCTTCCTGGGTGAGCAGTTCTTC
CDR3: CASSFLGEQFF
D: -
J: TRBJ2-1
V: TRBV11-2
size: -

DNA: TGTGCCAGCTCACCACGGGATTGGACAGGGAAAGGTCAGCCCCAGCATTTT
CDR3: CASSPRDWTGKGQPQHF
D: TRBD1
J: TRBJ1-5
V: TRBV18
size: -

DNA: TGCAGCTCCCTGGGACCCACCTATGCAGATACGCAGTATTTT
CDR3: CSSLGPTYADTQYF
D: -
J: TRBJ2-3
V: TRBV29-1
size: -

DNA: TGTGCCAGCGGCTCTCAGAACTCCTCCTACGAGCAGTACTTC
CDR3: CASGSQNSSYEQYF
D: -
J: TRBJ2-7
V: TRBV14
size: -

DNA: TGTGCCAGCACCCGACAGGGATACCGGGAAAAACTGTTTTTT
CDR3: CASTRQGYREKLFF
D: TRBD1
J: TRBJ1-4
V: TRBV7-2
size: -

DNA: TGCGCCAGCAGCCAGGCATTCACGCGTCCCCTCACCCCATTCTTC
CDR3: CASSQAFTRPLTPFF
D: -
J: TRBJ2-7
V: TRBV4-1
size: -

DNA: TGTGCCAGCAGTTACTCTGGGGGCAACTATGGCTACACCTTC
CDR3: CASSYSGGNYGYTF
D: -
J: TRBJ1-2
V: TRBV6-5
size: -

DNA: TGTGCCAGCAGCCAAGGGCGGCGGCTCGAAAACATTCAGTACTTC
CDR3: CASSQGRRLENIQYF
D: -
J: TRBJ2-4
V: TRBV4-2
size: -

DNA: TGTGCCAGCAGTTTATTCCAGGGCACGAATCGAATCGAAGCTTTCTTT
CDR3: CASSLFQGTNRIEAFF
D: -
J: TRBJ1-1
V: TRBV28
size: -

DNA: TGTGCCAGCAGAGGGACACCGGAAGCTTTCTTT
CDR3: CASRGTPEAFF
D: -
J: TRBJ1-1
V: TRBV2
size: -

DNA: TGTGCCAGTAGTACCGGGATTGGCTACACCTTC
CDR3: CASSTGIGYTF
D: -
J: TRBJ1-2
V: TRBV19
size: -

DNA: TGTGCCAGCAGTCCTAAGGGACTAGCTGCCACCGGGGAGCTGTTTTTT
CDR3: CASSPKGLAATGELFF
D: TRBD2
J: TRBJ2-2
V: TRBV28
size: -

DNA: TGTGCCAGCAGGGAACTACAGGGGAACCAAGATACGCAGTATTTT
CDR3: CASRELQGNQDTQYF
D: TRBD1
J: TRBJ2-3
V: TRBV2
size: -

DNA: TGTGCCAGCAGCCGGGCCAGGGGGCATTCCCACGAGCAGTACTTC
CDR3: CASSRARGHSHEQYF
D: TRBD1
J: TRBJ2-7
V: TRBV7-6
size: -

DNA: TGTGCCAGCAGCCTATTCTATGGGGAGGGCAACGAGCAGTTCTTC
CDR3: CASSLFYGEGNEQFF
D: TRBD2
J: TRBJ2-1
V: TRBV7-9
size: -

DNA: TGTGCCAGTAGTACATCCGTTGTCGATAACTATGGCTACACCTTC
CDR3: CASSTSVVDNYGYTF
D: -
J: TRBJ1-2
V: TRBV19
size: -

DNA: TGTGCCTGGAGTTTCGGGACAGGGAACTACGAGCAGTACTTC
CDR3: CAWSFGTGNYEQYF
D: TRBD1
J: TRBJ2-7
V: TRBV30
size: -

DNA: TGTGCCAGCAGCCAACAAGGGACTAGCACAGATACGCAGTATTTT
CDR3: CASSQQGTSTDTQYF
D: -
J: TRBJ2-3
V: TRBV7-8
size: -

DNA: TGTGCCAGCAGGACGGGAAGGGAGGGGAATACGCAGTATTTT
CDR3: CASRTGREGNTQYF
D: TRBD2
J: TRBJ2-3
V: TRBV7-9
size: -

DNA: TGTGCCAGCAGCTCCGGACAGGGAAGTATCTCTGGAAACACCATATATTTT
CDR3: CASSSGQGSISGNTIYF
D: TRBD1
J: TRBJ1-3
V: TRBV7-9
size: -

DNA: TGTGCCAGCACCACTACCCCGGGGACAGGGACGAGCTACACCTTC
CDR3: CASTTTPGTGTSYTF
D: TRBD1
J: TRBJ1-2
V: TRBV6-6
size: -

DNA: TGCGCCAGCAGCCTTCTGGCGGGGGTCTACAATGAGCAGTTCTTC
CDR3: CASSLLAGVYNEQFF
D: TRBD2
J: TRBJ2-1
V: TRBV4-1
size: -

DNA: TGTGCCAGCAGCTTAAGTTCAGGGAACGAGCAGTACTTC
CDR3: CASSLSSGNEQYF
D: -
J: TRBJ2-7
V: TRBV7-3
size: -

DNA: TGTGCCAGCGGGCAGAACTATGGCTACACCTTC
CDR3: CASGQNYGYTF
D: -
J: TRBJ1-2
V: TRBV6-5
size: -

DNA: TGTGCCAGCAGTATGTTTTCCGTTCTGAATGAGCAGTTCTTC
CDR3: CASSMFSVLNEQFF
D: -
J: TRBJ2-1
V: TRBV6-1
size: -

DNA: TGTGCCAGCAGCGGATGGACTGCTCTCTATGGCTACACCTTC
CDR3: CASSGWTALYGYTF
D: -
J: TRBJ1-2
V: TRBV7-9
size: -

DNA: TGTGCCAGCAGTTTTCTAGCGGGAGGGCCCCAAGAGACCCAGTACTTC
CDR3: CASSFLAGGPQETQYF
D: TRBD2
J: TRBJ2-5
V: TRBV7-3
size: -

DNA: TGTGCCAGCCGTCCCTATAGCGGGATCTACAATGAGCAGTTCTTC
CDR3: CASRPYSGIYNEQFF
D: TRBD2
J: TRBJ2-1
V: TRBV27
size: -